Detailed here is one TCR beta chain. The source of the sample is a study of blood T cell repertoires in COVID-19. Study at large: The study drew acute and convalescent COVID-19 samples from the United States, Italy and Spain.

In the original analysis: By means of reference gene primer amplification, nucleated cell counts were estimated. Some clones are missing from TCRdb's copy, which holds only in-frame ones; the method was immunoSEQ multiplex PCR. V, J and clone size are those of that table, while D and trimming were read from the DNA. The sample lists about 390,000 clones, 85% to 90% occurring once. The cohort comprised adults aged about 18 to 90 years residing in 20 to 30 US areas. Participants' own reports of clinical history determined their cohort assignment. Germline V gene lookup returns CDR1 MNHNS and CDR2 SASEGT. The V segment lost 1 base and the J segment 3 bases; nucleotides outside the gene matches: 5. This CDR3 has 15 amino acids.

The clonotype comes from a woman aged 50 to 60 who had recovered from COVID-19. This sequence joins TRBV6-1 and TRBJ2-7; 8 bases fit TRBD2. Sequenced: PBMCs or T cells enriched from blood (not recorded which). CDR3 amino acids: CASSEGAGGNYEQYF. DNA of the CDR3: TGTGCCAGCAGTGAAGGTGCGGGGGGAAACTACGAGCAGTACTTC.